The 3 T cell receptor beta chains listed next were all sequenced from one sample in a study of CD8 T cells in ankylosing spondylitis (dated 2017 in TCRdb). The protocol used for the library was 5' RACE. Sequenced using an Illumina HiSeq 2500. TCRdb reran the public reads through fastp at Q25 and MiXCR, keeping productive beta chains. For every CDR3 protein sequence, its rows merge into one entry that carries the most common genes and DNA. The sample table lists 35,000 to 45,000 distinct CDR3 sequences, about 10% of them with a count of one. The leading ten clones occupy over 1.1% of the sample. Sequencing was done on a sample of blood, either unsorted or a sorted T cell fraction (not recorded which). Source of these receptors: a male donor with ankylosing spondylitis or in good health (not recorded which).

This clonotype was detected many times. This chain uses TRBV20-1 with TRBJ1-4; 10 bases match TRBD1. Per the germline V gene, CDR1 is DFQATT and CDR2 is SNEGSKA (reference sequence). The CDR3 totals 16 residues. Trimming cost V 0 bases and J 10 bases; bases outside gene matches: 11. CDR3 nucleotide sequence: TGCAGTGCTAGAGAGGGACAGGGGTCGGCCGTTTCAAAACTGTTTTTT. Its protein product is CSAREGQGSAVSKLFF.

This clonotype was picked up many times. The rearrangement joins TRBV5-1 to TRBJ1-1, with TRBD1 as a possible D gene (5 bases). CDR3 length: 15 residues. The V end lost 4 bases, the J end lost 2 bases, and 15 bases lay between the germline ends. The germline gives CDR1 SGHRS, CDR2 YFSETQ. Written as DNA, the CDR3 is TGCGCCAGCAGCCGCGCAGGGACGGGAAACACTGAAGCTTTCTTT. Translating gives CASSRAGTGNTEAFF.

A few counts support this clonotype. The rearrangement uses TRBV4-2 and TRBJ1-2; D is uncertain. Looked up from germline, CDR1 is LGHNA and CDR2 is YNFKEQ. The CDR3 has 13 residues. Trimming shortened V by 4 bases and J by 3 bases, and 9 bases separated the two germline ends. Here the CDR3 reads CASSPGSYYGYTF. The CDR3 DNA reads TGTGCCAGCAGCCCCGGCTCCTACTATGGCTACACCTTC.